This is a list of T cell receptor beta chains from one sample in a study of beta chain features in type 1 diabetes. Assay used: immunoSEQ multiplex PCR; TCRdb lists only in-frame clones, some missing. The top ten clones hold around 0.031% of a sample with hundreds of thousands of clones, roughly 9.6% of them seen once. Source material: naive CD4+ T cells from blood. The receptors shown here come from a woman younger than 30 in good health. Each CDR3 is given with its conserved first and last residue. Each record gives: J gene, clone size, V gene, D gene, CDR3 DNA, CDR3 protein. D genes are given only for firm matches. The listing skips clone size in some rows; elsewhere it reads once, few, many or a size class.

j_gene: TRBJ2-5; abundance: .; v_gene: TRBV1; d_gene: .; CDR3nt: TGCACCAGCAGCCCGAAGGGGGCGGGGATCTCAGAGACCCAGTACTTC; CDR3aa: CTSSPKGAGISETQYF
j_gene: TRBJ2-5; abundance: .; v_gene: TRBV5-4; d_gene: TRBD1; CDR3nt: TGTGCCAGCAGCCACCCAGGGGGCGCGGAGACCCAGTACTTC; CDR3aa: CASSHPGGAETQYF
j_gene: TRBJ2-7; abundance: .; v_gene: TRBV6-5; d_gene: TRBD1; CDR3nt: TGTGCCAGCAGTCCGACAGGGGGCAGGGGCTACGAGCAGTACTTC; CDR3aa: CASSPTGGRGYEQYF
j_gene: TRBJ2-7; abundance: .; v_gene: TRBV11-2; d_gene: TRBD2; CDR3nt: TGTGCCAGCAGCTTACCCGGACTAGCGGGAGGTTACGAGCAGTACTTC; CDR3aa: CASSLPGLAGGYEQYF
j_gene: TRBJ2-7; abundance: .; v_gene: TRBV5-1; d_gene: TRBD2; CDR3nt: TGCGCCAGCGGCGAGAAAGGGACTAGCGGGAGTGGGCTATCCTACGAGCAGTACTTC; CDR3aa: CASGEKGTSGSGLSYEQYF
j_gene: TRBJ2-1; abundance: few; v_gene: TRBV5-6; d_gene: .; CDR3nt: TGTGCCAGCAGTCGACAGAGCTCCTACAATGAGCAGTTCTTC; CDR3aa: CASSRQSSYNEQFF
j_gene: TRBJ2-1; abundance: .; v_gene: TRBV5-1; d_gene: .; CDR3nt: TGCGCCAGCAGCTTGTTTGCGGACAATGAGCAGTTCTTC; CDR3aa: CASSLFADNEQFF
j_gene: TRBJ2-3; abundance: many; v_gene: TRBV19; d_gene: .; CDR3nt: TGTGCCAGTATGAGGACAGGCACAGATACGCAGTATTTT; CDR3aa: CASMRTGTDTQYF
j_gene: TRBJ1-2; abundance: .; v_gene: TRBV18; d_gene: TRBD1; CDR3nt: TGTGCCAGCTCACCATGGGACAGGGACTATGGCTACACCTTC; CDR3aa: CASSPWDRDYGYTF
j_gene: TRBJ2-7; abundance: .; v_gene: TRBV4-1; d_gene: .; CDR3nt: TGCGCCAGCAGCCAAACTCCCGGGACTTATGTCGAGCAGTACTTC; CDR3aa: CASSQTPGTYVEQYF
j_gene: TRBJ1-5; abundance: few; v_gene: TRBV30; d_gene: .; CDR3nt: TGTGCCTGGATACCTGCCGGGGGGAATCAGCCCCAGCATTTT; CDR3aa: CAWIPAGGNQPQHF
j_gene: TRBJ2-5; abundance: few; v_gene: TRBV6-6; d_gene: TRBD2; CDR3nt: TGTGCCAGCAGTTTAGCTGCTAGCGGGAGTGAGACCCAGTACTTC; CDR3aa: CASSLAASGSETQYF
j_gene: TRBJ1-1; abundance: .; v_gene: TRBV28; d_gene: .; CDR3nt: TGTGCCAGCAGTTTCGGGACTGAAGCTTTCTTT; CDR3aa: CASSFGTEAFF
j_gene: TRBJ1-2; abundance: .; v_gene: TRBV6-5; d_gene: .; CDR3nt: TGTGCCAGCAGTTACGGGCAGCCGAGGGACTATGGCTACACCTTC; CDR3aa: CASSYGQPRDYGYTF